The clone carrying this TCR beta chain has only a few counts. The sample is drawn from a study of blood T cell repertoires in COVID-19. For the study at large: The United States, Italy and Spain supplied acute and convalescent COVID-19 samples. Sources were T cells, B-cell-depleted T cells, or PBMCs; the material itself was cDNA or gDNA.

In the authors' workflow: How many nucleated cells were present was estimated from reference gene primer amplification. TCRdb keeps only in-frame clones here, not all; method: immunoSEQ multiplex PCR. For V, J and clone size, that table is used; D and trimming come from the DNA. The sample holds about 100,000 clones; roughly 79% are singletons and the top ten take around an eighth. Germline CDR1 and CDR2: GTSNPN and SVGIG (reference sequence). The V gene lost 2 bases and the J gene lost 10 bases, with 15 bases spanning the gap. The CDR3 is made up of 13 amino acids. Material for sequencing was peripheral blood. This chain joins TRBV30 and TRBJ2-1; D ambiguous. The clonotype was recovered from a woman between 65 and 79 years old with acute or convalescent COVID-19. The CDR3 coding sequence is TGTGCCTGGAGTCCGGGTGAAGAGAGGGAGCAGTTCTTC. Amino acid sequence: CAWSPGEEREQFF.